Each of the 31 T cell receptor beta chains below was sequenced from the same sample in a study of CD8+CD57+ T cells in acquired aplastic anemia. Genomic DNA was employed as the template in profiling TCR beta VDJ and CDR3. TCRdb ran MiXCR on the reads and lists one entry per CDR3 protein. Seen here are about 190,000 distinct CDR3 sequences, 54% observed once, and the top ten hold roughly 15%. Sample: sorted CD4+, CD8+, or CD8+CD57+ T cells (not recorded which) from PBMCs. These receptors were collected from a human donor in good health, serving as a control.

This clonotype showed up many times. The V call is TRBV3-1, the J call TRBJ1-2; D remains ambiguous. The germline CDR1 and CDR2 sequences are LGHDT and YNNKEL (reference sequence). This CDR3 comprises 14 residues. V gave up 0 bases and J gave up 2 bases, with 7 bases separating them. The chain's CDR3 is CASSQDRGNYGYTF. The DNA for the CDR3 is TGTGCCAGCAGCCAAGATCGCGGGAACTATGGCTACACCTTC.

This clonotype has at least ten counts. This chain links TRBV28 with TRBJ2-7, with D uncertain. Germline V gene lookup returns CDR1 MDHEN and CDR2 SYDVKM. The CDR3 consists of 12 residues. The V and J ends lost 8 bases and 4 bases respectively, with 12 bases between them. The CDR3 loop reads CASSPLGYEQYF. CDR3 in DNA: TGTGCCAGCTCCCCTCTAGGGTACGAGCAGTACTTC.

This clonotype appeared many times. V gene TRBV11-2 combines with J gene TRBJ2-5; a weak D match, TRBD1 (6 bases). V lost 1 base, J lost 2 bases, and 14 bases lay in between. Looked up from germline, CDR1 is SGHAT and CDR2 is FQNNGV. The CDR3 spans 16 residues. The CDR3 region is CASSLVGQLLQETQYF. CDR3 coding DNA: TGTGCCAGCAGCTTAGTTGGACAGCTCCTGCAAGAGACCCAGTACTTC. Using reference TRBV11-2 and TRBJ2-5 for the parts outside the CDR3, the full variable domain is EAGVAQSPRYKIIEKRQSVAFWCNPISGHATLYWYQQILGQGPKLLIQFQNNGVVDDSQLPKDRFSAERLKGVDSTLKIQPAKLEDSAVYLCASSLVGQLLQETQYFGPGTRLLVL.

There are many counts of this clonotype. J is TRBJ2-7 and V is TRBV7-9; 7 nucleotides match TRBD1. Losses at the gene ends were 2 bases for V and 3 bases for J; bases not matched to a gene: 4. Germline V gives CDR1 SEHNR, CDR2 FQNEAQ (reference sequence). CDR3 length equals 14 residues. The CDR3 loop is CASSLRDRLYEQYF. CDR3 sequence (DNA): TGTGCCAGCAGCTTAAGGGACAGACTCTACGAGCAGTACTTC.

The rearrangement uses TRBV29-1 and TRBJ1-2; no clear D. The V end was cut by 7 bases, the J end by 0 bases, with 9 bases between. There are 12 residues in the CDR3. Germline V gene sequence: CDR1 SQVTM, CDR2 ANQGSEA. This chain's CDR3 is CSDRHTNYGYTF. The CDR3 DNA reads as TGCAGCGACAGACATACTAACTATGGCTACACCTTC.

This clonotype was detected a few times. It is likely a read error, because the conserved phenylalanine at the end of the CDR3 is missing. The gene calls are TRBV2 and TRBJ2-3, with TRBD2 identical over 8 bases. J gave up 4 bases and V 5 bases, and 8 bases lay outside the gene matches. Germline V lookup: CDR1 SNHLY, CDR2 FYNNEI. The CDR3 is 15 amino acids. CDR3 DNA: TGTGCCAGCAGTTACGGGGGGGGGCGATCAGATACGCAGTATTTA. Its translation is CASSYGGGRSDTQYL.

For this clonotype: Relative to the germline gene, one junction end is altered; a read error may explain this. The V call is TRBV12-3 or TRBV12-4, the J call TRBJ1-1, with unresolved D. This CDR3 has 13 amino acids. The CDR3, as DNA: TGTGCCAGCAGTTTGACCGTGAACACTGAAACTTTCTTT. Translation gives CASSLTVNTETFF.

V and J are TRBV11-2 and TRBJ2-7; D may be TRBD1 or TRBD2 (6 bases each). Germline loops: CDR1 SGHAT, CDR2 FQNNGV. The CDR3 extends over 13 amino acids. The V end was cut by 3 bases, the J end by 3 bases, with 9 bases between. This CDR3 reads CASSFGGNYEQYF. In nucleotides, the CDR3 is TGTGCCAGCAGCTTCGGGGGCAACTACGAGCAGTACTTC.

The chain employs TRBV7-9 and TRBJ2-3, with D unclear. The CDR3 runs 11 residues. The germline V gene encodes CDR1 SEHNR and CDR2 FQNEAQ (reference sequence). The V end lost 1 base, the J end lost 5 bases, and 1 base lay between the germline ends. CDR3 protein: CASSLEDTQYF. The CDR3 region has the DNA TGTGCCAGCAGCTTAGAAGATACGCAGTATTTT.

As to this clonotype: One end of the junction is discordant with germline, which a read error may explain. The chain joins TRBV6-5 to TRBJ1-1; no firm D call. Germline V lookup: CDR1 MNHEY, CDR2 SVGAGI. CDR3 length: 13 residues. CDR3 loop: CASSHLSGTEAFF. The CDR3 DNA sequence: TGCGCCAGCAGCCACCTAAGCGGCACTGAAGCTTTCTTT.

This clonotype is a singleton in its sample. The CDR3 carries no conserved terminal phenylalanine or tryptophan, so it likely arises from a read error. It is unclear where the CDR3 begins or ends on the DNA, so no DNA is shown, and the CDR3 is as TCRdb lists it. The chain has TRBV4-1 and TRBJ1-6; TRBD1, the D gene given by the table, was not confirmed from the DNA. Germline CDR1 MGHRA, CDR2 YSYEKL. The CDR3 spans 9 amino acids, including both terminal residues. Here the CDR3 reads CASSPSTAS.

This clonotype was found many times. The chain employs TRBV20-1 and TRBJ1-1; the D is unclear. CDR3 size: 13 residues. CDR1 and CDR2 from the germline V gene are DFQATT and SNEGSKA (reference sequence). Deletions cut 6 bases from V and 1 base from J, with 12 bases between. The CDR3 spells CSALKGQNTEAFF. DNA for the CDR3: TGCAGTGCCCTTAAGGGCCAGAACACTGAAGCTTTCTTT.

This sequence joins TRBV7-2 and TRBJ1-1, with D unclear. Germline V gene sequence: CDR1 SGHTA, CDR2 FQGNSA. The length of the CDR3 is 13 residues. V gave up 8 bases and J gave up 0 bases, with 10 bases separating them. CDR3 nucleotides: TGTGCCAGCGCACGCGGTGTGAACACTGAAGCTTTCTTT. It encodes CASARGVNTEAFF. Supplemented by reference TRBV7-2 and TRBJ1-1, the full variable domain reads GAGVSQSPSNKVTEKGKDVELRCDPISGHTALYWYRQSLGQGLEFLIYFQGNSAPDKSGLPSDRFSAERTGGSVSTLTIQRTQQEDSAVYLCASARGVNTEAFFGQGTRLTVV.

This clonotype has at least ten counts. V gene TRBV7-3 combines with J gene TRBJ2-2; D remains unclear. The V gene's germline CDR1 is SGHTA and CDR2 FQGTGA. Trimming took off 2 bases at V and 4 bases at J, with 5 bases between the two ends. The CDR3 contains 13 residues. The CDR3 nucleotides are TGTGCCAGCAGCTTACACCGCACCGGGGAGCTGTTTTTT. Amino acid sequence: CASSLHRTGELFF.

Ten or more counts support this clonotype. The genes are TRBV29-1 and TRBJ1-4; 10 bases agree with TRBD1. The CDR3 sequence is 15 residues long. Germline values: CDR1 SQVTM, CDR2 ANQGSEA. V dropped 6 bases and J dropped 0; count of bases not matched to a gene: 4. The CDR3 reads CSVGQGDSTNEKLFF. The DNA for the CDR3 is TGCAGCGTCGGACAGGGGGATTCAACTAATGAAAAACTGTTTTTT. Variable domain in full (rest from reference TRBV29-1 and TRBJ1-4): SAVISQKPSRDICQRGTSLTIQCQVDSQVTMMFWYRQQPGQSLTLIATANQGSEATYESGFVIDKFPISRPNLTFSTLTVSNMSPEDSSIYLCSVGQGDSTNEKLFFGSGTQLSVL.

This clonotype appeared once. This rearrangement joins TRBV5-1 to TRBJ1-2, with 7 bases lining up with TRBD1. The CDR3 length is 13 residues. Per the germline V gene, CDR1 is SGHRS and CDR2 is YFSETQ. The junction had 7 bases not matched to a gene; V was cut back by 4 bases and J by 7 bases. The DNA of the CDR3 is TGCGCCAGCAGCCCACGACAGGGAGGTGGCTACACCTTC. It is translated as CASSPRQGGGYTF.

The chain has TRBV5-1 and TRBJ2-7, with no clear D. CDR3 length: 14 amino acids. Germline V gene lookup returns CDR1 SGHRS and CDR2 YFSETQ. V lost 0 bases, J lost 3 bases, and 10 bases lay in between. In DNA, the CDR3 is TGCGCCAGCAGCTTGGGGACGAACAGCTACGAGCAGTACTTC. The encoded protein is CASSLGTNSYEQYF.

The V call is TRBV19, the J call TRBJ2-1, with TRBD1 matching 8 bases. CDR3 length: 15 amino acids. After removal of 7 bases from V and 5 bases from J, the junction contained 10 bases not matched to a gene. Germline V gives CDR1 LNHDA, CDR2 SQIVND (reference sequence). The CDR3 DNA reads TGTGCCAGTACCCTACCCCAGGGGGCCAACAATGAGCAGTTCTTC. Translation: CASTLPQGANNEQFF.

The rearrangement uses TRBV19 and TRBJ1-2; D is unclear. The CDR3 has 14 residues. Trimming removed 3 bases from V and 2 bases from J, with 10 bases in between. The V gene's germline CDR1 is LNHDA and CDR2 SQIVND (reference sequence). CDR3 region: CASSMSGSNYGYTF. The CDR3 nucleotides read TGTGCCAGTAGTATGAGCGGTTCCAACTATGGCTACACCTTC.

J is TRBJ2-7 and V is TRBV2; 13 nucleotides match TRBD2. J was trimmed by 4 bases and V by 7 bases; bases with no gene match: 4. Germline assignment: CDR1 SNHLY and CDR2 FYNNEI. The CDR3 extends over 14 amino acids. CDR3 in amino acids: CASTWTSGSYEQYF. CDR3 nucleotides: TGTGCCAGCACTTGGACTAGCGGGAGTTACGAGCAGTACTTC.

V gene TRBV7-3 combines with J gene TRBJ1-4; D is ambiguous. The V gene's germline CDR1 is SGHTA and CDR2 FQGTGA. CDR3 length equals 15 residues. Trimming took 1 base from V and 8 from J, leaving 14 bases between them. CDR3 DNA sequence: TGTGCCAGCAGCTTAAATAGTGATTCAACCGAAAAACTGTTTTTT. It is translated as CASSLNSDSTEKLFF.

This clonotype was recorded at least ten times. The chain recombines TRBV4-2 with TRBJ2-3; weak D call: TRBD2 (6 bases). In germline, CDR1 is LGHNA, CDR2 YNFKEQ. CDR3 length: 13 amino acids. V dropped 4 bases and J dropped 5 bases, with 10 bases sitting between them. The CDR3 DNA sequence: TGTGCCAGCAGCCGGGGTAGCGGAGATACGCAGTATTTT. Translation gives CASSRGSGDTQYF.

Regarding this clonotype: Possible read error: a much larger clone is one base away. The chain uses TRBV6-2 or TRBV6-3 and TRBJ1-5; no clear D. V was trimmed by 5 bases and J by 1 base, leaving 12 bases between them. This CDR3 comprises 15 residues. Germline CDR1 MNHEY, CDR2 SVGEGT. The chain's CDR3 is CASSQRLESNQPQHF. The CDR3 coding sequence is TGTGCCAGCAGTCAGAGGCTAGAGAGCAATCAGCCCCAGCATTTT.

In this sample, this clonotype turned up a few times. The V and J genes are TRBV6-6 and TRBJ1-4, with D possibly TRBD1 on 6 matching bases. The length of the CDR3 is 16 residues. The germline V gene encodes CDR1 MNHNY and CDR2 SVGAGI (reference sequence). V was cut by 0 bases and J by 8 bases, with 16 bases left in between. The CDR3: CASSYSLGGSNEKLFF. The CDR3 DNA sequence: TGTGCCAGCAGTTACTCGTTAGGGGGTTCAAACGAAAAACTGTTTTTT.

This clonotype was picked up a small number of times. The genes are TRBV6-2 or TRBV6-3 and TRBJ1-5; D gene uncertain. The CDR3 is made up of 16 amino acids. Trimming removed 2 bases from V and 0 bases from J, with 11 bases in between. Looked up from germline, CDR1 is MNHEY and CDR2 is SVGEGT. For the CDR3, the DNA is TGTGCCAGCAGTTACCAGTCAGCTCCTAGCAATCAGCCCCAGCATTTT. Translation gives CASSYQSAPSNQPQHF.

The chain carries TRBV10-1 and TRBJ2-7; 8 bases line up with TRBD1. From germline, CDR1 is WNHNN and CDR2 SYGVQD (reference sequence). J lost 6 bases, V lost 9 bases, and 16 bases had no gene match. This CDR3 is built from 15 residues. The CDR3 sequence is CARIPETGVSSEQYV. DNA of the CDR3: TGCGCCAGAATACCGGAGACAGGGGTCTCTAGCGAGCAGTACGTC.

This clonotype was recorded many times. This chain joins TRBV6-2 or TRBV6-3 and TRBJ1-2, with 9 bases identical to TRBD1. Germline CDR1 is MNHEY and CDR2 is SVGEGT. V was pared by 0 bases and J by 8 bases, with 4 bases of the junction left unmatched. This CDR3 comprises 14 residues. CDR3 region: CASSYSGQGNGYTF. In DNA, the CDR3 is TGTGCCAGCAGTTACTCGGGACAGGGAAACGGCTACACCTTC.

V gene TRBV29-1 combines with J gene TRBJ2-1, with TRBD1 identical over 12 bases. Trimming cost V 7 bases and J 4 bases; bases outside gene matches: 8. Germline CDR1 and CDR2: SQVTM and ANQGSEA. CDR3 length: 15 residues. The CDR3 DNA is TGCAGCGCCCAGGGGACAGGGGGCAGTTACAATGAGCAGTTCTTC. It is translated as CSAQGTGGSYNEQFF.

V and J are TRBV7-2 and TRBJ1-6, with TRBD1 identical over 8 bases. Germline CDR1 is SGHTA and CDR2 is FQGNSA. The CDR3 runs to 16 residues. The ends lost 3 bases at V and 5 bases at J; junction bases unmatched: 6. The CDR3 loop is CASSLRQGRDNSPLHF. CDR3 DNA: TGTGCCAGCAGCTTGAGACAGGGGAGGGATAATTCACCCCTCCACTTT.

This clonotype was recorded a few times. J is TRBJ2-2 and V is TRBV2; D remains unclear. The ends were cut back, 7 bases at V and 0 bases at J, with 9 bases in the middle. CDR3 length: 14 residues. The germline CDR1 and CDR2 sequences are SNHLY and FYNNEI. The CDR3 protein is CASNYLANTGELFF. CDR3 sequence (DNA): TGTGCCAGCAATTACCTGGCGAACACCGGGGAGCTGTTTTTT.

V and J are TRBV7-2 and TRBJ1-2, with D maybe TRBD1 (5 bases). Germline CDR1 is SGHTA and CDR2 is FQGNSA. This CDR3 has 13 residues. Trimming shortened V by 5 bases and J by 3 bases, and 10 bases separated the two germline ends. The CDR3: CASSIHRHYGYTF. The DNA of the CDR3 is TGTGCCAGCAGCATCCACAGGCACTATGGCTACACCTTC.